Given below is one TCR beta chain in context. Only CD45RO-negative cells positively selected for CCR7 counted as naive CD8 cells, so terminally differentiated effector memory CD45RA+ cells were excluded. Study donors comprised healthy, HIV-negative adults devoid of recent acute infection or vaccination. Trimming shortened V by 6 bases and J by 1 base, and 12 bases separated the two germline ends. CDR1 is MNHEY and CDR2 is SMNVEV in the germline V gene (reference sequence). This CDR3 has 14 amino acids. This sample stems from a study of shared clonotypes between healthy human individuals. Study at large: The study used three CD4 naive, three CD4 memory, two CD8 naive and one CD8 memory plate per donor.

The data were produced by immunoSEQ multiplex PCR, yet TCRdb's version contains in-frame clones alone and is incomplete. The data contain about 2.1 million clones, about 93% of them singletons. The origin of this receptor is a man aged 18 to 35 in good health. Some clones in this sample may be carry-over from other donors' samples. V gene TRBV27 combines with J gene TRBJ1-1; possible D gene TRBD1, 6 bases. Sequencing was done on a sample of naive CD8+ T cells from PBMCs. CDR3 loop: CASRPDRPNTEAFF. The CDR3 DNA sequence: TGTGCCAGCAGACCGGACAGACCGAACACTGAAGCTTTCTTT.